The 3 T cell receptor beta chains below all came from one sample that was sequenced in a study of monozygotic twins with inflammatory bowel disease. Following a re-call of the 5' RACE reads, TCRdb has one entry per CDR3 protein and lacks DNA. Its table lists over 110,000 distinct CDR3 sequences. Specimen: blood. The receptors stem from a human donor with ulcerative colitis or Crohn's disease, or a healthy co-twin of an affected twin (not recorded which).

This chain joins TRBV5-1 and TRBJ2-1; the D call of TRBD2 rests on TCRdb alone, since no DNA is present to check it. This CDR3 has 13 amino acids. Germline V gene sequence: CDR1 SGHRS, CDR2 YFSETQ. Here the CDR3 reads CASSAVPDNEQFF.

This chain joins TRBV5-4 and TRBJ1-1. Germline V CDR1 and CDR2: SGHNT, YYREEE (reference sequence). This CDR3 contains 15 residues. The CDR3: CASSLPRAGRTEAFF.

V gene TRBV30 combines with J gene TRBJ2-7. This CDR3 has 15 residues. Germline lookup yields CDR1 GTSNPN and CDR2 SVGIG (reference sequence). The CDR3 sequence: CAWSIGPGDSYEQYF.